This TCR beta chain was retrieved from a study of T cells in Graves' hyperthyroidism and ophthalmopathy. The CDR3 regions of TCR beta were amplified from RNA transcripts. Using the HTBI primer set, a first-round RT-PCR was run on the TCR CDR3. TCRdb re-called the multiplex PCR reads through MiXCR, storing one row per CDR3 protein. The data hold about 420,000 distinct CDR3 sequences, with about 13% observed a single time. This clonotype showed up just a few times. Material: blood. The TCR comes from a young woman with Graves' hyperthyroidism.

CDR3 residues: CASIRGRAETQYF. Written as DNA, the CDR3 is TGTGCCAGCATCCGTGGGCGCGCAGAGACCCAGTACTTC. The rearrangement links TRBV5-8 to TRBJ2-5, with D unresolved. The germline gives CDR1 SGHTS, CDR2 YDEGEE. The CDR3 spans 13 residues. Trimming removed 6 bases at V and 4 bases at J, with 13 bases between.